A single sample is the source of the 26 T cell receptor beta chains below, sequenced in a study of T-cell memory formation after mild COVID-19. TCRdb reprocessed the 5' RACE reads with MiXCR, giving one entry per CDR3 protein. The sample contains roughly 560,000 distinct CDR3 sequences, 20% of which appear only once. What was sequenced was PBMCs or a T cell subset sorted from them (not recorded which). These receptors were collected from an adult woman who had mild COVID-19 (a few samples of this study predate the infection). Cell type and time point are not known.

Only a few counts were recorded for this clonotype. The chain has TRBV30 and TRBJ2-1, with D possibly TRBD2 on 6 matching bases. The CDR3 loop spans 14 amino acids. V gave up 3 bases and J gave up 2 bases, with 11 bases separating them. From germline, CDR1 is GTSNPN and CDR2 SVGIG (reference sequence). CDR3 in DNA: TGTGCCTGGAGGGTTAGCGGAACCTACAATGAGCAGTTCTTC. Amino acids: CAWRVSGTYNEQFF. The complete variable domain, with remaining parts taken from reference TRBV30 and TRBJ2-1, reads SQTIHQWPATLVQPVGSPLSLECTVEGTSNPNLYWYRQAAGRGLQLLFYSVGIGQISSEVPQNLSASRPQDRQFILSSKKLLLSDSGFYLCAWRVSGTYNEQFFGPGTRLTVL.

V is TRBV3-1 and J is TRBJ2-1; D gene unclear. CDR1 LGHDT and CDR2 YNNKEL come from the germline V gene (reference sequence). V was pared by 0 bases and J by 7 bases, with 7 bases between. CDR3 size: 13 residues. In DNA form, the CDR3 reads TGTGCCAGCAGCCAAGATGGGCGGAATGAGCAGTTCTTC. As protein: CASSQDGRNEQFF.

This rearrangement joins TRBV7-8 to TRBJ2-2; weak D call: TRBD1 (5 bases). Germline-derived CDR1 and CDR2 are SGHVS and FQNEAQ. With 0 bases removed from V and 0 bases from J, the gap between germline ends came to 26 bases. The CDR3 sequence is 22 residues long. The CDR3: CASSLAASMTVIVQPNTGELFF. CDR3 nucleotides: TGTGCCAGCAGCTTAGCAGCCAGCATGACAGTAATTGTACAACCGAACACCGGGGAGCTGTTTTTT.

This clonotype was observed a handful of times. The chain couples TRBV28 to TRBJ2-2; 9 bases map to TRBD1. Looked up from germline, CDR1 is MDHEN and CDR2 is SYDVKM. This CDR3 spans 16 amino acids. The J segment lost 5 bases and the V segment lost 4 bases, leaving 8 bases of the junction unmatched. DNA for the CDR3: TGTGCCAGCAGTTGGCCCCCCGGGACAGGGACCGGGGAGCTGTTTTTT. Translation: CASSWPPGTGTGELFF.

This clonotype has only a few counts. The CDR3 loop reads CSARDDRVNTEAFF. The DNA of the CDR3 is TGCAGTGCTAGAGACGACAGGGTAAACACTGAAGCTTTCTTT. The gene calls are TRBV20-1 and TRBJ1-1; TRBD1 agrees at 7 bases. The length of the CDR3 is 14 residues. CDR1 is DFQATT, CDR2 SNEGSKA, per germline (reference sequence). Trimming removed 0 bases from V and 2 bases from J; junction bases left unmatched: 3.

CDR3 in DNA: TGTGCCAGCAGCATAGAAGGGACTGAAGCTTTCTTT. Amino acids: CASSIEGTEAFF. This sequence joins TRBV25-1 and TRBJ1-1; unclear D gene. Trimming shortened V by 6 bases and J by 5 bases, and 10 bases separated the two germline ends. The CDR3 consists of 12 residues. The germline gives CDR1 MGHDK, CDR2 SYGVNS.

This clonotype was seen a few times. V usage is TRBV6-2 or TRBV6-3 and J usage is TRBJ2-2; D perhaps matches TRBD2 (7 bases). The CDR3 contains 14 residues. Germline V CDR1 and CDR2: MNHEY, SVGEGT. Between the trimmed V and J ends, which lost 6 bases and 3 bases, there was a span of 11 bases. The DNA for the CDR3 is TGTGCCAGCAGAGGGGGGGCCGACACCGGGGAGCTGTTTTTT. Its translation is CASRGGADTGELFF.

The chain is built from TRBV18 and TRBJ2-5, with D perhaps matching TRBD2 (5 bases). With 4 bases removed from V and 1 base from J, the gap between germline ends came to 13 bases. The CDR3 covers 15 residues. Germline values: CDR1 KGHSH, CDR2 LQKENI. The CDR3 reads CASSLGVGSQETQYF. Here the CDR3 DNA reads TGTGCCAGCTCACTCGGGGTTGGAAGCCAAGAGACCCAGTACTTC.

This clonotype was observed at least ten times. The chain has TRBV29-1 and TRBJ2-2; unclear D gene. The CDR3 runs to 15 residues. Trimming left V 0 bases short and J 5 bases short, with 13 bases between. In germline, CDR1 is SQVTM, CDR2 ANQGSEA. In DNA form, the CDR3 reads TGCAGCGTTGAAGATCTGACCGCCTCGACCGGGGAGCTGTTTTTT. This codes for CSVEDLTASTGELFF.

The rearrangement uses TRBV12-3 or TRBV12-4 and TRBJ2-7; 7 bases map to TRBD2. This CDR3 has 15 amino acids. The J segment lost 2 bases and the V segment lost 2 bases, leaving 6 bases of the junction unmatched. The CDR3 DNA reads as TGTGCCAGCAGTTTACTTCCGGGGGGACCCTACGAGCAGTACTTC. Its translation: CASSLLPGGPYEQYF.

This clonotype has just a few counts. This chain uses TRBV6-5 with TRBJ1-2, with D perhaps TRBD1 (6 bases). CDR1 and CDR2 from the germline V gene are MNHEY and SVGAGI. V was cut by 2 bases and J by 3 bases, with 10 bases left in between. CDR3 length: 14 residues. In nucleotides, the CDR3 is TGTGCCAGCAGTTACCGGACAGCCGACTATGGCTACACCTTC. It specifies CASSYRTADYGYTF.

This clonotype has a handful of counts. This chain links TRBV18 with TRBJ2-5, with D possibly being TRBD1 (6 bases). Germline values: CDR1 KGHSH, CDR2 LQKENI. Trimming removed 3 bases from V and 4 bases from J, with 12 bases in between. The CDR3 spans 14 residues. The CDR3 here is CASSPNRVAETQYF. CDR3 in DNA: TGTGCCAGCTCACCCAACAGGGTGGCAGAGACCCAGTACTTC.

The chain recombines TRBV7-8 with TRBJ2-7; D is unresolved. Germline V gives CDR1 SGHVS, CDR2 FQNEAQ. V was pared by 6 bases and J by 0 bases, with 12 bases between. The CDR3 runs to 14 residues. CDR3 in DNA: TGTGCCAGCAGTGACGACGCAGCCTCCTACGAGCAGTACTTC. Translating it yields CASSDDAASYEQYF.

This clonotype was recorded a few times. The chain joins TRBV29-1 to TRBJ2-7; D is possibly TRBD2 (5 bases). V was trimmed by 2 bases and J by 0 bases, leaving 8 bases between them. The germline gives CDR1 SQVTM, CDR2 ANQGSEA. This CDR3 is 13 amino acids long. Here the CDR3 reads CSVESGSSYEQYF. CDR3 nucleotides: TGCAGCGTTGAAAGCGGCAGCTCCTACGAGCAGTACTTC.

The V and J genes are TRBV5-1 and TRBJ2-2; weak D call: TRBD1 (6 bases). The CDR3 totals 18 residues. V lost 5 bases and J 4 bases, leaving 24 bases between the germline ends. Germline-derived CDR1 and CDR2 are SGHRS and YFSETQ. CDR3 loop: CASRHFATGLFSTGELFF. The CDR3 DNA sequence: TGCGCCAGCAGACATTTCGCGACAGGCCTCTTTTCCACCGGGGAGCTGTTTTTT.

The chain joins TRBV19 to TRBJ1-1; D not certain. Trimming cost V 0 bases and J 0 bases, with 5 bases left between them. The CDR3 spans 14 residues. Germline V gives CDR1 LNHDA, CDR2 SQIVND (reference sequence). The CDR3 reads CASSIDRLNTEAFF. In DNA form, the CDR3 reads TGTGCCAGTAGTATAGACCGACTGAACACTGAAGCTTTCTTT. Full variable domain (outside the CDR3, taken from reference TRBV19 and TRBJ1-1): DGGITQSPKYLFRKEGQNVTLSCEQNLNHDAMYWYRQDPGQGLRLIYYSQIVNDFQKGDIAEGYSVSREKKESFPLTVTSAQKNPTAFYLCASSIDRLNTEAFFGQGTRLTVV.

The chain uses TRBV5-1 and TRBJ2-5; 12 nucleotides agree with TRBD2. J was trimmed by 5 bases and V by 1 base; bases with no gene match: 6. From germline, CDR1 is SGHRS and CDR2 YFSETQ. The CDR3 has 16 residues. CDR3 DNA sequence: TGCGCCAGCAGCTTGTCTAGCGGGGGGGCCCAGGAGACCCAGTACTTC. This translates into CASSLSSGGAQETQYF.

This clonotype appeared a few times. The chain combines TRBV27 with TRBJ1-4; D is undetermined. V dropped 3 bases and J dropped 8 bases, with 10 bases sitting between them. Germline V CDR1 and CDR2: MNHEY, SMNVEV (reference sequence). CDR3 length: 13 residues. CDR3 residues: CASSLRRGEKLFF. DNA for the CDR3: TGTGCCAGCAGTTTGAGACGTGGGGAAAAACTGTTTTTT.

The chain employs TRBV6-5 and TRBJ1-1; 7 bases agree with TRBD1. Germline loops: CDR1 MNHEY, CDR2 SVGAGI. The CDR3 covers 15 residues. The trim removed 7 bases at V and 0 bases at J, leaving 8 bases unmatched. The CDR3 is CASKKQGLLNTEAFF. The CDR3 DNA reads TGTGCCAGCAAAAAACAGGGGCTACTGAACACTGAAGCTTTCTTT.

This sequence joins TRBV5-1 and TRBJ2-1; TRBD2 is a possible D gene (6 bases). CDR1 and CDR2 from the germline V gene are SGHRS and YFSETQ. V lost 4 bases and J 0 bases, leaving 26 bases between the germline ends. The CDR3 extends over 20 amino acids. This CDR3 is CASSPGLRTLGPSSYNEQFF. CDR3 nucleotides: TGCGCCAGCAGCCCGGGACTCCGCACTCTAGGGCCCAGCTCCTACAATGAGCAGTTCTTC.

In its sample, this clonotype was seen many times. CDR3 protein: CASSLAGVVYEQYF. Written as DNA, the CDR3 is TGTGCCAGCAGCTTGGCGGGGGTAGTTTACGAGCAGTACTTC. This chain connects TRBV5-5 to TRBJ2-7, with a tentative D call TRBD2 (6 bases). The CDR3 covers 14 residues. V lost 0 bases and J 4 bases, leaving 11 bases between the germline ends. Per the germline V gene, CDR1 is SGHKS and CDR2 is YYEKEE (reference sequence). The full variable domain, in which reference TRBV5-5 and TRBJ2-7 provide the parts outside the CDR3, is DAGVTQSPTHLIKTRGQQVTLRCSPISGHKSVSWYQQVLGQGPQFIFQYYEKEERGRGNFPDRFSARQFPNYSSELNVNALLLGDSALYLCASSLAGVVYEQYFGPGTRLTVT.

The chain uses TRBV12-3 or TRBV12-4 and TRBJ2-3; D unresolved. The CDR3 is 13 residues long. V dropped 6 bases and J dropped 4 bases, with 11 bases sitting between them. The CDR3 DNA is TGTGCCAGCAGCCAAGTTCCCCCAGATACGCAGTATTTT. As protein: CASSQVPPDTQYF.

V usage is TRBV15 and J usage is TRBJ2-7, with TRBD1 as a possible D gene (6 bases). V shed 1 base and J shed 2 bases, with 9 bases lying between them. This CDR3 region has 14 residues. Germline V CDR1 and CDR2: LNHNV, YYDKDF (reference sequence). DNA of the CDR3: TGTGCCACCAGCAGAGTTCGACAGGCCTACGAGCAGTACTTC. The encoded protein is CATSRVRQAYEQYF.

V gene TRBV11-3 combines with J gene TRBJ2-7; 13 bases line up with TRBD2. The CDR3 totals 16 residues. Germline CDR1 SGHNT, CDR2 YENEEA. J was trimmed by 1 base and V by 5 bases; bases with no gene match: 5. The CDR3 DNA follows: TGTGCCAGCAGCCGGACTAGCGGGAGAGTGTCCTACGAGCAGTACTTC. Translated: CASSRTSGRVSYEQYF.

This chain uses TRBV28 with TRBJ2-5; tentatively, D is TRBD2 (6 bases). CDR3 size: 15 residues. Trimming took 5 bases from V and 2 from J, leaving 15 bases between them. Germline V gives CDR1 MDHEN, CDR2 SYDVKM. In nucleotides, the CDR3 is TGTGCCAGCAGTCTCGGGGGTAGCGGACAAGAGACCCAGTACTTC. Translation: CASSLGGSGQETQYF.

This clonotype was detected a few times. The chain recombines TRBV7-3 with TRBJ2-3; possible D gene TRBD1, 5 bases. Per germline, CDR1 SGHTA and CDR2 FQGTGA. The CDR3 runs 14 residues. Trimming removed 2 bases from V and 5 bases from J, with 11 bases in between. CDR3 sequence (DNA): TGTGCCAGCAGCTTACAGGGATCAGGAGATACGCAGTATTTT. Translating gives CASSLQGSGDTQYF.